These 28 T cell receptor beta chains share one sample of origin, sequenced in a study of T-cell reconstitution after alpha-beta-depleted transplantation in children. The library targeted TCRbeta and was prepared with unique molecular identifiers. TCRdb ran MiXCR on the PCR reads and lists one entry per CDR3 protein. Of approximately 93,000 distinct CDR3 sequences listed, 7.5% to 9.5% are singletons. Sequences were derived from PBMCs from the stem cell graft donor, sampled from the stem cell graft. All receptors come from a human donor who donated a stem cell graft to a child with congenital amegakaryocytic thrombocytopenia.

This clonotype has ten or more counts. The rearrangement uses TRBV30 and TRBJ2-2; D unclear. The CDR3 loop spans 13 amino acids. The germline V and J ends were trimmed by 0 bases and 4 bases, with 6 bases remaining between them. Germline V gene sequence: CDR1 GTSNPN, CDR2 SVGIG (reference sequence). This chain's CDR3 is CAWSVKGTGELFF. CDR3 sequence (DNA): TGTGCCTGGAGTGTAAAGGGCACCGGGGAGCTGTTTTTT.

This clonotype has a count of ten or more. The chain couples TRBV7-2 to TRBJ2-7; 7 bases map to TRBD2. The CDR3 has 13 residues. J was trimmed by 7 bases and V by 8 bases; bases with no gene match: 11. Germline CDR1 SGHTA, CDR2 FQGNSA. This CDR3 reads CASYGTNVGEQYF. CDR3 DNA sequence: TGTGCCAGCTACGGGACTAACGTGGGGGAGCAGTACTTC.

This clonotype was seen at least ten times. The chain is built from TRBV15 and TRBJ1-5; 11 positions match TRBD1. CDR1 and CDR2 (germline): LNHNV, YYDKDF (reference sequence). CDR3 size: 15 residues. V was clipped by 1 base and J by 7 bases; unmatched bases: 3. CDR3 amino acids: CATSRGGQGAQPQHF. CDR3 DNA: TGTGCCACCAGCAGAGGCGGACAGGGGGCACAGCCCCAGCATTTT.

This clonotype was counted many times. The chain links TRBV6-6 to TRBJ2-2; D remains ambiguous. Per the germline V gene, CDR1 is MNHNY and CDR2 is SVGAGI (reference sequence). The CDR3 is made up of 13 amino acids. V gave up 0 bases and J gave up 4 bases, with 3 bases separating them. CDR3 sequence reads: CASSYSVTGELFF. The CDR3 DNA is TGTGCCAGCAGTTACTCGGTCACCGGGGAGCTGTTTTTT.

This clonotype was observed at least ten times. This chain connects TRBV20-1 to TRBJ2-1; 10 bases agree with TRBD2. V was clipped by 0 bases and J by 6 bases; unmatched bases: 2. The CDR3 is 14 residues long. CDR1 and CDR2 (germline): DFQATT, SNEGSKA (reference sequence). The CDR3 DNA sequence: TGCAGTGCTAGAGACTTAGCGGGAGGCAATGAGCAGTTCTTC. Translating it yields CSARDLAGGNEQFF.

V usage is TRBV6-5 and J usage is TRBJ2-2; tentatively, D is TRBD2 (6 bases). Trimming removed 1 base at V and 3 bases at J, with 18 bases between. This CDR3 region has 18 residues. Per the germline V gene, CDR1 is MNHEY and CDR2 is SVGAGI. CDR3 loop: CASSYYSARSGYTGELFF. The CDR3 DNA reads as TGTGCCAGCAGTTACTATTCCGCACGCAGCGGGTACACCGGGGAGCTGTTTTTT.

In its sample, this clonotype was seen many times. The chain joins TRBV6-1 to TRBJ2-1; D is unresolved. The V and J ends lost 8 bases and 6 bases respectively, with 17 bases between them. The CDR3 runs 14 residues. Germline lookup yields CDR1 MNHNS and CDR2 SASEGT. The CDR3 nucleotides are TGTGCCAGCGCGGAGCAGCGTGGCCCCAATGAGCAGTTCTTC. As protein: CASAEQRGPNEQFF.

This clonotype was recorded a few times. The chain uses TRBV5-1 and TRBJ2-3; possibly TRBD1 for D (6 bases). The V gene lost 4 bases and the J gene lost 6 bases, with 12 bases spanning the gap. This CDR3 has 13 residues. Germline CDR1 is SGHRS and CDR2 is YFSETQ. CDR3 nucleotide sequence: TGCGCCAGCAGCCCCCGGACAGCGGATACGCAGTATTTT. Residues: CASSPRTADTQYF. Complete variable domain (other parts from reference TRBV5-1 and TRBJ2-3): KAGVTQTPRYLIKTRGQQVTLSCSPISGHRSVSWYQQTPGQGLQFLFEYFSETQRNKGNFPGRFSGRQFSNSRSEMNVSTLELGDSALYLCASSPRTADTQYFGPGTRLTVL.

This clonotype was picked up many times. The chain carries TRBV10-3 and TRBJ2-6; D remains ambiguous. Per the germline V gene, CDR1 is ENHRY and CDR2 is SYGVKD. V was shortened by 0 bases and J by 0 bases, with 9 bases between the two germline ends. This CDR3 is 17 amino acids long. The CDR3 spells CAISESGKSSGANVLTF. DNA of the CDR3: TGTGCCATCAGTGAGTCTGGGAAAAGCTCTGGGGCCAACGTCCTGACTTTC.

This clonotype was counted once. As the CDR3 is not closed by the conserved phenylalanine or tryptophan, this likely results from a read error. J is TRBJ2-6 and V is TRBV5-1; possible D gene TRBD2, 5 bases. The CDR3 has 15 residues. V was shortened by 4 bases and J by 0 bases, with 8 bases between the two germline ends. CDR1 and CDR2 from the germline V gene are SGHRS and YFSETQ. The CDR3 reads CASSNGVSGANVLTL. CDR3 DNA: TGCGCCAGCAGCAACGGGGTCTCTGGGGCCAACGTCCTGACTTTG.

V gene TRBV12-3 or TRBV12-4 combines with J gene TRBJ2-1; D is uncertain. The germline V and J ends were trimmed by 5 bases and 9 bases, with 20 bases remaining between them. The CDR3 is 15 amino acids. The CDR3 DNA follows: TGTGCCAGCAGTCCGACGACCTTCCCATACGCTGAGCAGTTCTTC. Translated, it gives CASSPTTFPYAEQFF.

This clonotype showed up many times. The chain employs TRBV20-1 and TRBJ2-7; D gene ambiguous. CDR3 length equals 11 residues. The germline V gene has CDR1 DFQATT and CDR2 SNEGSKA (reference sequence). The V end lost 6 bases, the J end lost 3 bases, and 9 bases lay between the germline ends. The CDR3 reads CSAFRSYEQYF. The CDR3 DNA sequence: TGCAGTGCGTTTCGCAGCTACGAGCAGTACTTC.

This clonotype was seen at least ten times. The chain is built from TRBV12-3 or TRBV12-4 and TRBJ1-5; 8 bases are shared with TRBD1. V lost 5 bases and J lost 7; bases outside the gene matches: 10. CDR3 length: 15 amino acids. CDR3: CASSPSGQGSQPQHF. The CDR3 DNA is TGTGCCAGCAGTCCCAGTGGACAGGGTAGCCAGCCCCAGCATTTT.

This clonotype was counted at least ten times. This rearrangement joins TRBV12-3 or TRBV12-4 to TRBJ1-2, with D maybe TRBD1 (5 bases). The ends were cut back, 3 bases at V and 8 bases at J, with 13 bases in the middle. The CDR3 runs to 13 residues. CDR3 coding DNA: TGTGCCAGCAGTTTGAACCGGGACCTCGGCTACACCTTC. Translation: CASSLNRDLGYTF.

The table lists this clonotype with many counts. This sequence joins TRBV5-1 and TRBJ2-7, with a weak D call TRBD1 (5 bases). The CDR3 has 15 residues. Germline assignment: CDR1 SGHRS and CDR2 YFSETQ. The V end lost 4 bases, the J end lost 2 bases, and 16 bases lay between the germline ends. CDR3 nucleotide sequence: TGCGCCAGCAGCCCCTCAGACAGAGAAGCCTACGAGCAGTACTTC. Protein product: CASSPSDREAYEQYF.

In this sample, this clonotype turned up many times. The chain employs TRBV5-1 and TRBJ2-7; TRBD1 aligns across 10 bases. Germline V gene lookup returns CDR1 SGHRS and CDR2 YFSETQ. The length of the CDR3 is 15 residues. After removal of 4 bases from V and 6 bases from J, the junction contained 10 bases not matched to a gene. The CDR3 reads CASSLNRDRGGEQYF. The CDR3 DNA reads as TGCGCCAGCAGCCTCAACCGGGACAGGGGTGGCGAGCAGTACTTC. The full variable domain, completed using reference TRBV5-1 and TRBJ2-7, is KAGVTQTPRYLIKTRGQQVTLSCSPISGHRSVSWYQQTPGQGLQFLFEYFSETQRNKGNFPGRFSGRQFSNSRSEMNVSTLELGDSALYLCASSLNRDRGGEQYFGPGTRLTVT.

In this sample, this clonotype turned up a few times. The rearrangement links TRBV7-9 to TRBJ1-2; 10 nucleotides match TRBD1. After removal of 0 bases from V and 7 bases from J, the junction contained 5 bases not matched to a gene. The CDR3 runs to 15 residues. Germline CDR1 reads SEHNR; CDR2 reads FQNEAQ (reference sequence). The CDR3 sequence: CASSLARDRGSGYTF. CDR3 coding DNA: TGTGCCAGCAGCTTAGCCCGGGACAGGGGAAGTGGCTACACCTTC.

This clonotype was found many times. The chain couples TRBV7-9 to TRBJ2-3; possibly TRBD1 or TRBD2 for D (5 bases each). Germline-derived CDR1 and CDR2 are SEHNR and FQNEAQ (reference sequence). The CDR3 runs 16 residues. The ends were cut back, 2 bases at V and 6 bases at J, with 18 bases in the middle. The CDR3 DNA reads as TGTGCCAGCAGCTTAAGGGACGGACGACCCGGGGATACGCAGTATTTT. Translated, it gives CASSLRDGRPGDTQYF. The full variable domain, with the rest looked up from reference TRBV7-9 and TRBJ2-3, is DTGVSQNPRHKITKRGQNVTFRCDPISEHNRLYWYRQTLGQGPEFLTYFQNEAQLEKSRLLSDRFSAERPKGSFSTLEIQRTEQGDSAMYLCASSLRDGRPGDTQYFGPGTRLTVL.

The table lists this clonotype with many counts. The chain couples TRBV3-1 to TRBJ1-5, with a weak D call TRBD1 (6 bases). The V and J ends lost 2 bases and 3 bases respectively, with 11 bases between them. Germline CDR1 reads LGHDT; CDR2 reads YNNKEL (reference sequence). There are 15 residues in the CDR3. The CDR3 coding sequence is TGTGCCAGCAGCCAAAATCCAGGGGCCAATCAGCCCCAGCATTTT. It yields the protein CASSQNPGANQPQHF.

This clonotype has at least ten counts. This rearrangement joins TRBV3-1 to TRBJ1-3; a weak D match, TRBD1 (5 bases). The germline V and J ends were trimmed by 4 bases and 0 bases, with 16 bases remaining between them. This CDR3 spans 17 amino acids. Germline V gives CDR1 LGHDT, CDR2 YNNKEL (reference sequence). The CDR3 DNA reads as TGTGCCAGCAGCCCCGCAACAGGTTGGCTCTCTGGAAACACCATATATTTT. This codes for CASSPATGWLSGNTIYF.

This clonotype was counted at least ten times. This sequence joins TRBV20-1 and TRBJ1-5; D remains unclear. V gave up 5 bases and J gave up 2 bases, with 16 bases separating them. Germline V gene lookup returns CDR1 DFQATT and CDR2 SNEGSKA (reference sequence). This CDR3 contains 15 residues. The CDR3 nucleotides are TGCAGTGCTCCGGACGGGAGAGGAGGCAATCAGCCCCAGCATTTT. This codes for CSAPDGRGGNQPQHF.

This clonotype appeared many times. The chain uses TRBV20-1 and TRBJ2-2, with 8 nucleotides matching TRBD2. V was clipped by 3 bases and J by 7 bases; unmatched bases: 4. CDR3 length equals 13 residues. From germline, CDR1 is DFQATT and CDR2 SNEGSKA (reference sequence). This chain's CDR3 is CSASAGGIGELFF. Written as DNA, the CDR3 is TGCAGTGCTAGCGCGGGAGGAATCGGGGAGCTGTTTTTT.

In this sample, this clonotype turned up a few times. The rearrangement uses TRBV19 and TRBJ1-6; D might be TRBD1 (6 bases). This CDR3 region has 14 residues. Germline V gene sequence: CDR1 LNHDA, CDR2 SQIVND (reference sequence). Trimming removed 6 bases at V and 4 bases at J, with 10 bases between. Here the CDR3 reads CASRGGGYNSPLHF. CDR3 sequence (DNA): TGTGCCAGTAGAGGAGGGGGTTATAATTCACCCCTCCACTTT.

This clonotype was counted at least ten times. The rearrangement uses TRBV7-2 and TRBJ2-3; weak D call: TRBD2 (7 bases). Trimming cost V 5 bases and J 4 bases, with 22 bases left between them. The CDR3 extends over 17 amino acids. Germline V gene data show CDR1 as SGHTA and CDR2 as FQGNSA. For the CDR3, the DNA is TGTGCCAGCAGCCTCCGAGGAGGGGGGGGTCGTCCAGATACGCAGTATTTT. This sequence encodes CASSLRGGGGRPDTQYF.

This chain links TRBV5-4 with TRBJ2-1; possible D gene TRBD1, 5 bases. The CDR3 spans 14 residues. With 6 bases removed from V and 5 bases from J, the gap between germline ends came to 15 bases. Germline V CDR1 and CDR2: SGHNT, YYREEE (reference sequence). The CDR3 is CASTLGRSDNEQFF. DNA of the CDR3: TGTGCCAGCACCCTGGGGCGGAGCGACAATGAGCAGTTCTTC.

This clonotype was counted many times. This chain links TRBV12-3 or TRBV12-4 with TRBJ1-1; a weak D match, TRBD1 (6 bases). V lost 4 bases, J lost 12 bases, and 24 bases lay in between. This CDR3 comprises 15 residues. The CDR3 DNA follows: TGTGCCAGCAGTTCGCCCCCCGGGGGCGCGGAGAAAACTTTCTTT. This encodes CASSSPPGGAEKTFF.

This clonotype has just a few counts. The rearrangement links TRBV12-3 or TRBV12-4 to TRBJ2-7; D perhaps matches TRBD2 (5 bases). V lost 6 bases, J lost 3 bases, and 12 bases lay in between. There are 13 residues in the CDR3. The CDR3 DNA follows: TGTGCCAGCAGGTCCCGGGGAAACTACGAGCAGTACTTC. Translation: CASRSRGNYEQYF.

The table lists this clonotype with many counts. The chain couples TRBV20-1 to TRBJ2-7; 7 positions agree with TRBD2. In germline, CDR1 is DFQATT, CDR2 SNEGSKA (reference sequence). CDR3 length: 13 amino acids. Trimming took 5 bases from V and 7 from J; bases not matched to a gene: 11. CDR3 loop: CSAGSTGGEEQYF. CDR3 sequence (DNA): TGCAGTGCTGGCTCCACGGGAGGTGAAGAGCAGTACTTC.